Detailed here is one T cell receptor beta chain. This clone showed up just a few times. Its antigen is not yet known. One base away there is no much larger clone; base qualities are not given. Receptors were amplified or captured by the immunoSEQ multiplex PCR assay. The source study handled its data this way. A statistical classification framework was developed to diagnose cytomegalovirus status using the catalog of TCR beta chain sequences. In its TCRdb copy, this immuneACCESS table keeps in-frame sequences only and misses some clones. Where compared with another copy, unresolved V genes explain less than half of these, and the others have no known cause. That table gives V, J and clone size, and the DNA gave D and trimming. This sample holds around 300,000 clones; approximately 86% were observed only once. Less than 1.2% of the sample is in the top ten clones. The sample belongs to a study of cytomegalovirus exposure and HLA in healthy donors (dated by TCRdb to about 2017). In the study overall: A later analysis indicated that the 120 or so validation repertoires were generated on the platform also employed for the 666 repertoires of the first cohort. The study combined high-throughput TCR immunosequencing, statistical association of individual TCRs with disease status, and machine learning to predict cytomegalovirus infection status. The study was designed to test whether signatures of past pathogen exposure could be identified by cataloging public T cell receptors. Along with the roughly 670-subject first cohort, a separate validation cohort of over a hundred different subjects was used.

Relative to germline, V is missing 5 bases and J is missing 8 bases, with 10 bases of the junction outside any gene match. Spanning cysteine to phenylalanine, the CDR3 consists of 17 amino acids. This entry keeps only the CDR3 DNA: 51 bases, framed from base 1. The germline V gene encodes CDR1 SGHTA and CDR2 FQGNSA. Donors formed part of the validation cohort, which comprised 120 subjects and was distinct from the first cohort of under 750 subjects. What the research found in general, with its limitations: Across donors, most TCR sequences were observed very rarely, whereas some public TCRs were present in many individuals. All 130 or so repertoires were used to score co-occurrence in the validation cohort in a later analysis, because that analysis had no HLA typing for the cohort. In vitro tests confirmed that a few of the cytomegalovirus-associated TCR beta chains recognize cytomegalovirus antigens. The study gave a list of about 150 TCR beta chains associated with cytomegalovirus. The authors suggested that the approach could potentially be generalized to other disease states and immunological phenotypes. In both the original and validation cohorts, the classifier was reported to diagnose cytomegalovirus status with high specificity and sensitivity. Of the cluster scores, approximately 95% were above 0 in a later analysis, which found that TCRs clustered in the first cohort also tended to co-occur in the roughly 130 validation repertoires.

The sample was PBMCs. The sequence came from a young woman in good health and CMV-seronegative. The chain uses TRBV7-2 and TRBJ2-2; a stretch of 14 junction bases matches TRBD2. The DNA sequence reads TGTGCCAGCAGCGCCCGGACTAGCGGGAGGTCCAGAGGGGAGCTGTTTTTT. Its protein reads: CASSARTSGRSRGELFF. Here the CDR3 is joined to the reference TRBV7-2 and TRBJ2-2 genes, and the full variable domain is: GAGVSQSPSNKVTEKGKDVELRCDPISGHTALYWYRQSLGQGLEFLIYFQGNSAPDKSGLPSDRFSAERTGGSVSTLTIQRTQQEDSAVYLCASSARTSGRSRGELFFGEGSRLTVL.